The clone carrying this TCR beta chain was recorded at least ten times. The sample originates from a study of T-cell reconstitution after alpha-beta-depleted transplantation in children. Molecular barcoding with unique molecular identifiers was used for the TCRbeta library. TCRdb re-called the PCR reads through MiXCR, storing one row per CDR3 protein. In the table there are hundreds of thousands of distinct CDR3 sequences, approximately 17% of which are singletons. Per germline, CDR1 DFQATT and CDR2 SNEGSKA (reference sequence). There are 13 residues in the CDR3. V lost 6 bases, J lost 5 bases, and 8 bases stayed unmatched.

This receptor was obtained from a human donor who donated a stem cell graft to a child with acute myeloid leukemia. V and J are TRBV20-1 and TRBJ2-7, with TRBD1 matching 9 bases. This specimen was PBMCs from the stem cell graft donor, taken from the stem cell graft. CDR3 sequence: CSAQGGTGNEQYF. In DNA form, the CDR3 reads TGCAGTGCCCAGGGGGGGACAGGGAACGAGCAGTACTTC.